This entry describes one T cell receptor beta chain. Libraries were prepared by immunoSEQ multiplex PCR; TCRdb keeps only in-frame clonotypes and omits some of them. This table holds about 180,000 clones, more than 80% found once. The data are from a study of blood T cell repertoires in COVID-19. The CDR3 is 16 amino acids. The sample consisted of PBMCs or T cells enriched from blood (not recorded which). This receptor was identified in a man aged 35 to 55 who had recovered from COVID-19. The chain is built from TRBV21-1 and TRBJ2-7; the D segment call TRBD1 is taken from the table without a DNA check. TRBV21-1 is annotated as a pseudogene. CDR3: CASSKVEQGISYEQYF. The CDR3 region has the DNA TGTGCCAGCAGCAAAGTAGAACAGGGGATCTCCTACGAGCAGTACTTC.